Presented here are 5 T cell receptor beta chains from one specimen sequenced in a study of cytomegalovirus exposure and HLA in healthy donors. PCR involved 60 Vbeta and 13 Jbeta primers. Using immunoSEQ multiplex PCR, the repertoire was profiled, and TCRdb retains in-frame clones only, with some absent. Among over 95,000 clones listed, 70% to 80% were seen once. The sequenced sample was PBMCs. The receptors stem from a woman between 40 and 50 years old in good health and CMV-seropositive.

The chain uses TRBV14 and TRBJ1-6; D may be TRBD1 (5 bases). V was pared by 4 bases and J by 0 bases, with 7 bases between. Germline V lookup: CDR1 SGHDN, CDR2 FVKESK. The CDR3 contains 15 residues. The CDR3 region has the DNA TGTGCCAGCAGCCGACAGAGCTCCTATAATTCACCCCTCCACTTT. This translates into CASSRQSSYNSPLHF.

As concerns this clone: This may stem from a read error, because a much larger clone lies one nucleotide away. The chain is built from TRBV11-1 and TRBJ1-1, with TRBD1 as a possible D gene (6 bases). This CDR3 has 15 residues. From germline, CDR1 is SGHAT and CDR2 FQDESV (reference sequence). Trimming took 4 bases from V and 5 from J, leaving 17 bases between them. The CDR3, as DNA: TGTGCCAGCAGCTGGGGGCAGACAGCTAGGACTGAAGCTTTCTTT. Its protein product is CASSWGQTARTEAFF.

J is TRBJ1-5 and V is TRBV2, with TRBD1 identical over 10 bases. V dropped 6 bases and J dropped 5; count of bases not matched to a gene: 7. Germline CDR1 and CDR2: SNHLY and FYNNEI. The CDR3 has 15 amino acids. The CDR3 region has the DNA TGTGCCAGCAGGGGGGGACAGGGGTCAGATCAGCCCCAGCATTTT. Translated, it gives CASRGGQGSDQPQHF.

The rearrangement joins TRBV7-9 to TRBJ1-4, with D unclear. CDR3 length: 15 amino acids. V was clipped by 1 base and J by 6 bases, with 12 bases between them. Germline-derived CDR1 and CDR2 are SEHNR and FQNEAQ (reference sequence). CDR3 DNA sequence: TGTGCCAGCAGCTTAGACGGCGGGAGATATGAAAAACTGTTTTTT. This translates into CASSLDGGRYEKLFF.

The chain carries TRBV25-1 and TRBJ2-2; the match to TRBD2 covers 10 bases. Trimming removed 4 bases from V and 4 bases from J; junction bases left unmatched: 3. CDR3 size: 15 residues. Germline V gene lookup returns CDR1 MGHDK and CDR2 SYGVNS. CDR3 amino acids: CASSGGLASTGELFF. DNA of the CDR3: TGTGCCAGCAGTGGGGGACTAGCGAGCACCGGGGAGCTGTTTTTT.